This T cell receptor beta chain derives from a study of identical twins. Study conclusions and caveats: Partial confounding of zero-insertion analyses by invariant MAIT and iNKT cells was possible.

There are a few counts of this clonotype. Its antigen is currently unknown. Deletions cut 5 bases from V and 0 bases from J, with 5 bases between. The CDR3 length is 13 residues. Germline V gene data show CDR1 as SGDLS and CDR2 as YYNGEE. TCRdb analysed the 5' RACE reads with MiXCR anew, one entry per CDR3 protein. The sample records 250,000 or so distinct CDR3 sequences, approximately 8.3% being singletons. The sample was also linked to a second study, of yellow fever vaccine responses in identical twins.

The TCR comes from a woman aged 18-29 years in good health. V is TRBV9 and J is TRBJ2-2; the D is unclear. The sample was CD8+ T cells sorted from blood. The CDR3 DNA is TGTGCCAGCAGAGTGGCGAACACCGGGGAGCTGTTTTTT. It codes for CASRVANTGELFF.